The 14 T cell receptor beta chains in this list originate from one sample, sequenced in a study of HIV-infected patients and healthy controls (dated by TCRdb to the mid-2010s). Library preparation employed 5' RACE. Sequenced on an Illumina MiSeq. About 500 ng RNA was reverse transcribed with SuperScript III using primers against the alpha and beta constant regions. Separate alpha and beta chain libraries were generated by chain-specific third strand synthesis with multiplexing indices. TCRdb handled the public reads itself, with Q25 trimming in fastp and clone calling in MiXCR, and kept productive beta chains. Each entry is one CDR3 protein sequence, shown with its most common DNA and genes. The sample profile shows approximately 8,000 distinct CDR3 sequences; 9% to 10% of them were found once. The top ten constitute roughly 21% of the sample. Whole blood was used without cell fractionation, so all unsorted peripheral T cells were reflected in the repertoire.

Specimen: blood, collected before antiretroviral therapy. These receptors all stem from an adult with HIV infection.

This clonotype is categorized as medium-sized. The rearrangement joins TRBV24-1 to TRBJ2-7; D gene ambiguous. Germline CDR1 reads KGHDR; CDR2 reads SFDVKD. The V gene lost 5 bases and the J gene lost 2 bases, with 9 bases spanning the gap. CDR3 length: 13 amino acids. CDR3 residues: CATSGPDTYEQYF. The CDR3 DNA reads as TGTGCCACCAGTGGCCCCGACACCTACGAGCAGTACTTC.

At least ten counts were recorded for this clonotype. The chain uses TRBV7-9 and TRBJ1-4; D ambiguous. Germline lookup yields CDR1 SEHNR and CDR2 FQNEAQ (reference sequence). Trimming took off 8 bases at V and 2 bases at J, with 12 bases between the two ends. CDR3 length equals 14 residues. The CDR3, as DNA: TGTGCCAGCGCTAAGGACTGGACTAATGAAAAACTGTTTTTT. Protein sequence: CASAKDWTNEKLFF.

This clonotype is labeled medium-sized. The chain carries TRBV4-1 and TRBJ2-1; the D gene is possibly TRBD2 (6 bases). There are 16 residues in the CDR3. V was shortened by 4 bases and J by 4 bases, with 17 bases between the two germline ends. Germline V lookup: CDR1 MGHRA, CDR2 YSYEKL. The chain's CDR3 is CASSPLVAVLYNEQFF. The CDR3 DNA follows: TGCGCCAGCAGCCCCTTAGTAGCGGTCCTTTACAATGAGCAGTTCTTC.

This clonotype is medium-sized by share. V is TRBV19 and J is TRBJ2-3; 8 bases are shared with TRBD2. V was pared by 7 bases and J by 0 bases, with 6 bases of the junction left unmatched. The CDR3 consists of 15 residues. In germline, CDR1 is LNHDA, CDR2 SQIVND (reference sequence). The CDR3 region has the DNA TGTGCCAGTACCCCGGGGGGGTATAGCACAGATACGCAGTATTTT. Protein sequence: CASTPGGYSTDTQYF.

This clonotype was counted at least ten times. The chain joins TRBV27 to TRBJ1-5; TRBD1 agrees at 7 bases. V shed 3 bases and J 1 base; nucleotides not matched to a gene: 3. The germline V gene has CDR1 MNHEY and CDR2 SMNVEV (reference sequence). CDR3 size: 15 residues. The CDR3 DNA reads as TGTGCCAGCAGTTTTCAAGGGGGCAGCAATCAGCCCCAGCATTTT. Translating it yields CASSFQGGSNQPQHF.

At least ten counts were recorded for this clonotype. The chain recombines TRBV20-1 with TRBJ2-4; TRBD2 matches 8 bases. CDR1 and CDR2 from the germline V gene are DFQATT and SNEGSKA (reference sequence). The CDR3 is made up of 13 amino acids. Unmatched junction bases numbered 6, after V lost 5 bases and J lost 6 bases. This CDR3 reads CSAPAGVVNIQYF. CDR3 DNA: TGCAGTGCTCCAGCGGGAGTGGTAAACATTCAGTACTTC.

The rearrangement joins TRBV3-1 to TRBJ2-1; TRBD1 might be the D (5 bases). V shed 1 base and J shed 11 bases, with 24 bases lying between them. The CDR3 totals 17 residues. CDR1 LGHDT and CDR2 YNNKEL come from the germline V gene (reference sequence). The CDR3 protein is CASSQVLSKQGILQQFF. In DNA form, the CDR3 reads TGTGCCAGCAGCCAAGTTCTCAGTAAGCAGGGTATTCTACAGCAGTTCTTC.

This clonotype is medium-sized. The V gene is TRBV27, the J gene TRBJ1-5; D is possibly TRBD1 (5 bases). Germline V gene data show CDR1 as MNHEY and CDR2 as SMNVEV (reference sequence). Trimming stripped 5 bases from V and 9 bases from J, with 11 bases between. The CDR3 extends over 12 amino acids. CDR3 amino acids: CASSGGGWPQHF. The DNA of the CDR3 is TGTGCCAGCAGTGGGGGAGGTTGGCCCCAGCATTTT.

This clonotype was seen repeatedly, ten times or more. CDR3 amino acids: CASTWSGNEQFF. The DNA of the CDR3 is TGTGCCAGCACTTGGAGTGGGAATGAGCAGTTCTTC. V and J are TRBV6-1 and TRBJ2-1; unclear D gene. Trimming left V 7 bases short and J 7 bases short, with 11 bases between. CDR1 and CDR2 (germline): MNHNS, SASEGT. The CDR3 totals 12 residues.

At least ten counts were recorded for this clonotype. This chain links TRBV15 with TRBJ2-1, with D perhaps matching TRBD1 or TRBD2 (5 bases each). The V gene's germline CDR1 is LNHNV and CDR2 YYDKDF (reference sequence). The CDR3 runs to 16 residues. The V and J ends lost 0 bases and 2 bases respectively, with 11 bases between them. CDR3 bases: TGTGCCACCAGCAGAGAGTTCGGGACCCCCTACAATGAGCAGTTCTTC. It specifies CATSREFGTPYNEQFF.

This clonotype was observed at least ten times. V usage is TRBV9 and J usage is TRBJ1-1, with D hard to call. Germline CDR1 SGDLS, CDR2 YYNGEE. Trimming removed 0 bases from V and 0 bases from J, with 15 bases in between. The CDR3 contains 17 residues. The CDR3 sequence is CASSVEPGGALNTEAFF. In nucleotides, the CDR3 is TGTGCCAGCAGCGTAGAGCCGGGAGGAGCGTTGAACACTGAAGCTTTCTTT.

This clonotype was observed at least ten times. This chain connects TRBV20-1 to TRBJ1-1; D is undetermined. The CDR3 consists of 15 residues. In germline, CDR1 is DFQATT, CDR2 SNEGSKA (reference sequence). Trimming left V 1 base short and J 0 bases short, with 12 bases between. Here the CDR3 DNA reads TGCAGTGCTAGAGGGGGAGGGAGGGTGAACACTGAAGCTTTCTTT. It specifies CSARGGGRVNTEAFF.

Ten or more counts support this clonotype. The CDR3 protein is CASSPLADRTDTQYF. CDR3 bases: TGTGCCAGCAGCCCCCTGGCGGATCGGACAGATACGCAGTATTTT. The chain has TRBV7-6 and TRBJ2-3, with D hard to call. Germline CDR1 reads SGHVS; CDR2 reads FNYEAQ. The CDR3 consists of 15 residues. Trimming stripped 5 bases from V and 3 bases from J, with 15 bases between.

This clonotype was seen repeatedly, ten times or more. This chain connects TRBV19 to TRBJ2-7; D is undetermined. Germline V gene sequence: CDR1 LNHDA, CDR2 SQIVND (reference sequence). V lost 3 bases to trimming and J lost 6 bases, with 12 bases between them. The CDR3 loop spans 13 amino acids. The CDR3 here is CASSMRSSREQYF. The DNA of the CDR3 is TGTGCCAGTAGTATGCGGAGTTCGCGCGAGCAGTACTTC. The complete variable domain, with remaining parts taken from reference TRBV19 and TRBJ2-7, reads DGGITQSPKYLFRKEGQNVTLSCEQNLNHDAMYWYRQDPGQGLRLIYYSQIVNDFQKGDIAEGYSVSREKKESFPLTVTSAQKNPTAFYLCASSMRSSREQYFGPGTRLTVT.